Presented here are 13 T cell receptor beta chains from one specimen sequenced in a study of CD8 T cells in ankylosing spondylitis. Study-level results: Characteristic of ankylosing spondylitis blood, it appeared, was a TCR beta motif comprising several highly homologous variants.

These TCRs' antigens remain unknown. Each CDR3 protein is one row after TCRdb ran MiXCR on the 5' RACE reads. The top ten clones hold 0.75% to 0.9% of a sample with approximately 400,000 distinct CDR3 sequences, about 24% of them seen once. The sample was blood, either unsorted or a sorted T cell fraction (not recorded which). The receptors stem from a male donor with ankylosing spondylitis.

V gene TRBV24-1 combines with J gene TRBJ2-1; 13 bases are shared with TRBD2. The CDR3 is 17 residues long. V was pared by 3 bases and J by 9 bases, with 10 bases of the junction left unmatched. Germline assignment: CDR1 KGHDR and CDR2 SFDVKD. In DNA form, the CDR3 reads TGTGCCACCAGTGATCCGGGACTAGCGGGGAAAGGGACTGAGCAGTTCTTC. Protein: CATSDPGLAGKGTEQFF.

This clonotype was found a few times. V and J are TRBV6-5 and TRBJ2-3; D remains unclear. CDR3 length: 15 residues. V was trimmed by 4 bases and J by 0 bases, leaving 11 bases between them. Germline lookup yields CDR1 MNHEY and CDR2 SVGAGI. The CDR3 DNA sequence: TGTGCCAGCAGTTCGTCACTGCAGAGCACAGATACGCAGTATTTT. Residues: CASSSSLQSTDTQYF.

V gene TRBV29-1 combines with J gene TRBJ2-5; the D gene is possibly TRBD1 (7 bases). CDR3 length equals 14 residues. Trimming removed 0 bases at V and 5 bases at J, with 13 bases between. The germline CDR1 and CDR2 sequences are SQVTM and ANQGSEA. The CDR3 protein is CSVEDRRGRETQYF. For the CDR3, the DNA is TGCAGCGTTGAAGATCGCAGGGGGAGGGAGACCCAGTACTTC. The variable domain in full, with the rest retrieved from reference TRBV29-1 and TRBJ2-5, is SAVISQKPSRDICQRGTSLTIQCQVDSQVTMMFWYRQQPGQSLTLIATANQGSEATYESGFVIDKFPISRPNLTFSTLTVSNMSPEDSSIYLCSVEDRRGRETQYFGPGTRLLVL.

This clonotype was found a few times. This rearrangement joins TRBV7-9 to TRBJ1-1; a weak D match, TRBD1 (5 bases). CDR1 is SEHNR and CDR2 is FQNEAQ in the germline V gene (reference sequence). With 5 bases removed from V and 2 bases from J, the gap between germline ends came to 15 bases. This CDR3 spans 15 amino acids. The CDR3 protein is CASSLRDPSNTEAFF. CDR3 nucleotides: TGTGCCAGCAGCCTCCGGGACCCCTCAAACACTGAAGCTTTCTTT.

This clonotype was seen a handful of times. V usage is TRBV20-1 and J usage is TRBJ1-4, with 8 bases aligning to TRBD1. V was pared by 5 bases and J by 6 bases, with 8 bases of the junction left unmatched. Germline V gene data show CDR1 as DFQATT and CDR2 as SNEGSKA (reference sequence). CDR3 size: 14 residues. The CDR3 region is CSALGQGLYEKLFF. As DNA, the CDR3 is TGCAGTGCTCTAGGACAGGGCCTGTATGAAAAACTGTTTTTT.

The J gene is TRBJ1-2, the V gene TRBV30; no definite D call. CDR3 length: 13 amino acids. Germline V gives CDR1 GTSNPN, CDR2 SVGIG (reference sequence). The germline V and J ends were trimmed by 3 bases and 4 bases, with 12 bases remaining between them. In DNA, the CDR3 is TGTGCCTGGAGCGCAAAGGGTACCTATGGCTACACCTTC. Encoded protein: CAWSAKGTYGYTF.

This sequence joins TRBV5-1 and TRBJ2-3, with 7 bases aligning to TRBD2. V was clipped by 4 bases and J by 0 bases; unmatched bases: 5. Germline CDR1 is SGHRS and CDR2 is YFSETQ. This CDR3 has 15 amino acids. This chain's CDR3 is CASSRTSDSTDTQYF. The CDR3 DNA is TGCGCCAGCAGCCGCACTAGCGATAGCACAGATACGCAGTATTTT.

The chain couples TRBV11-2 to TRBJ2-5, with 7 bases fitting TRBD2. This CDR3 spans 15 amino acids. V lost 0 bases and J lost 2; bases outside the gene matches: 3. CDR1 is SGHAT and CDR2 is FQNNGV in the germline V gene. The CDR3 DNA follows: TGTGCCAGCAGCTTAGAGACTAGCACACAAGAGACCCAGTACTTC. Encoded protein: CASSLETSTQETQYF.

This clonotype appeared once. The chain has TRBV15 and TRBJ1-2, with a weak D call TRBD1 (6 bases). V lost 6 bases and J 2 bases, leaving 13 bases between the germline ends. This CDR3 spans 14 amino acids. Germline V gene sequence: CDR1 LNHNV, CDR2 YYDKDF (reference sequence). CDR3 nucleotides: TGTGCCACCAGAACCCGAACAGGGAACTATGGCTACACCTTC. It specifies CATRTRTGNYGYTF.

The chain carries TRBV28 and TRBJ2-7; possible D gene TRBD1, 8 bases. Germline V gives CDR1 MDHEN, CDR2 SYDVKM. V shed 7 bases and J shed 3 bases, with 25 bases lying between them. The CDR3 contains 17 residues. CDR3 in DNA: TGTGCCAGCATGGTCGTCGGGACAGGAAGGGGGGGCTACGAGCAGTACTTC. It codes for CASMVVGTGRGGYEQYF.

This sequence joins TRBV27 and TRBJ2-1; 13 nucleotides match TRBD2. Germline V lookup: CDR1 MNHEY, CDR2 SMNVEV (reference sequence). The V segment lost 5 bases and the J segment 1 base; nucleotides outside the gene matches: 8. This CDR3 is 18 amino acids long. Here the CDR3 reads CASSLGLAGALSYNEQFF. The CDR3 DNA reads as TGTGCCAGCAGTCTAGGACTAGCGGGAGCGCTGTCCTACAATGAGCAGTTCTTC.

This clonotype was found a few times. The rearrangement uses TRBV3-1 and TRBJ2-1; D gene ambiguous. V lost 4 bases to trimming and J lost 2 bases, with 6 bases between them. Germline lookup yields CDR1 LGHDT and CDR2 YNNKEL (reference sequence). CDR3 length: 13 residues. The CDR3 coding sequence is TGTGCCAGCAGCCGTGGTACCTACAATGAGCAGTTCTTC. This sequence encodes CASSRGTYNEQFF.

This chain connects TRBV12-3 or TRBV12-4 to TRBJ2-3, with 7 bases identical to TRBD2. V lost 7 bases, J lost 0 bases, and 10 bases stayed unmatched. The CDR3 contains 16 residues. In DNA, the CDR3 is TGTGCCAGCATCCAAGCCCTAGCGGTGAGCACAGATACGCAGTATTTT. This gives the protein CASIQALAVSTDTQYF.